These 30 T cell receptor beta chains share one sample of origin, sequenced in a study of T cells in localized non-small cell lung cancer. Clones were read by immunoSEQ multiplex PCR, and TCRdb kept only the in-frame ones, dropping some. The top ten clones hold approximately 3% of a sample with tens of thousands of clones, 70% to 90% of them seen once. Sequenced here: peripheral blood, sampled before any cancer treatment. The receptors shown here come from a man aged 40-75 years with stage I lung adenocarcinoma.

The chain carries TRBV4-3 and TRBJ2-2; 7 positions agree with TRBD2. The V gene's germline CDR1 is LGHNA and CDR2 YSLEER. This CDR3 is 16 amino acids long. Germline trimming cut 2 bases from V and 0 bases from J; bases unmatched to any gene: 3. CDR3 loop: CASSQQAGANTGELFF. CDR3 nucleotides: TGCGCCAGCAGCCAACAGGCGGGAGCGAACACCGGGGAGCTGTTTTTT.

V usage is TRBV7-2 and J usage is TRBJ2-1, with D possibly TRBD2 on 5 matching bases. With 3 bases removed from V and 9 bases from J, the gap between germline ends came to 12 bases. Per the germline V gene, CDR1 is SGHTA and CDR2 is FQGNSA. The CDR3 contains 13 residues. This CDR3 is CASSFGGEGEQFF. The CDR3 nucleotides are TGTGCCAGCAGCTTTGGCGGAGAGGGTGAGCAGTTCTTC.

V gene TRBV5-1 combines with J gene TRBJ2-2, with D possibly TRBD2 on 6 matching bases. CDR1 SGHRS and CDR2 YFSETQ come from the germline V gene. Trimming removed 4 bases from V and 1 base from J, with 8 bases in between. The CDR3 is 14 residues long. The CDR3 sequence is CASSRRENTGELFF. CDR3 nucleotides: TGCGCCAGCAGCCGGCGGGAGAACACCGGGGAGCTGTTTTTT.

The chain has TRBV28 and TRBJ1-1; TRBD1 matches at 8 bases. V lost 2 bases, J lost 8 bases, and 1 base stayed unmatched. The CDR3 is made up of 12 amino acids. Germline V gene lookup returns CDR1 MDHEN and CDR2 SYDVKM. CDR3 DNA: TGTGCCAGCAGTTTAAGGGACAGGGAAGCTTTCTTT. Protein: CASSLRDREAFF.

The chain combines TRBV6-6 with TRBJ2-5; D possibly matches TRBD1 or TRBD2 (5 bases each). Trimming took off 1 base at V and 4 bases at J, with 16 bases between the two ends. Germline CDR1 is MNHNY and CDR2 is SVGAGI (reference sequence). The CDR3 extends over 16 amino acids. The CDR3 here is CASSYLGVGLRETQYF. CDR3 DNA: TGTGCCAGCAGTTACTTGGGGGTGGGGTTACGAGAGACCCAGTACTTC.

This sequence joins TRBV19 and TRBJ1-1, with TRBD1 matching 7 bases. V dropped 8 bases and J dropped 0; count of bases not matched to a gene: 6. Germline V gene data show CDR1 as LNHDA and CDR2 as SQIVND (reference sequence). The CDR3 sequence is 14 residues long. The chain's CDR3 is CASWTGTMNTEAFF. The CDR3 bases are TGTGCCAGTTGGACAGGCACCATGAACACTGAAGCTTTCTTT. Variable domain in full (rest from reference TRBV19 and TRBJ1-1): DGGITQSPKYLFRKEGQNVTLSCEQNLNHDAMYWYRQDPGQGLRLIYYSQIVNDFQKGDIAEGYSVSREKKESFPLTVTSAQKNPTAFYLCASWTGTMNTEAFFGQGTRLTVV.

This clone has just a few counts. Here the CDR3 reads CASSLVADRGTYEQYF. The CDR3 DNA reads as TGTGCCAGCAGCTTAGTTGCGGACAGGGGCACCTACGAGCAGTACTTC. V and J are TRBV11-2 and TRBJ2-7, with 9 bases identical to TRBD1. Trimming cost V 1 base and J 2 bases; bases outside gene matches: 6. Germline CDR1 reads SGHAT; CDR2 reads FQNNGV. The CDR3 runs to 16 residues. Together with reference TRBV11-2 and TRBJ2-7, the CDR3 gives the full variable domain: EAGVAQSPRYKIIEKRQSVAFWCNPISGHATLYWYQQILGQGPKLLIQFQNNGVVDDSQLPKDRFSAERLKGVDSTLKIQPAKLEDSAVYLCASSLVADRGTYEQYFGPGTRLTVT.

This chain joins TRBV15 and TRBJ1-5; 7 nucleotides line up with TRBD1. Trimming took 3 bases from V and 5 from J; bases not matched to a gene: 7. This CDR3 contains 15 residues. The germline CDR1 and CDR2 sequences are LNHNV and YYDKDF (reference sequence). The CDR3 DNA reads as TGTGCCACCAGCAGTTATACAGGGGTGGATCAGCCCCAGCATTTT. Residues: CATSSYTGVDQPQHF.

The chain links TRBV18 to TRBJ2-7; D may be TRBD2 (6 bases). With 0 bases removed from V and 9 bases from J, the gap between germline ends came to 12 bases. The CDR3 covers 13 residues. The germline gives CDR1 KGHSH, CDR2 LQKENI. CDR3 sequence (DNA): TGTGCCAGCTCACCACCAGGGGAGGAGGGGCAGTACTTC. Residues: CASSPPGEEGQYF.

In its sample, this clone was seen once. V is TRBV29-1 and J is TRBJ2-1, with D uncertain. This CDR3 has 12 amino acids. Germline V gives CDR1 SQVTM, CDR2 ANQGSEA. V lost 7 bases and J 8 bases, leaving 15 bases between the germline ends. CDR3 amino acids: CSAGPPTDEQFF. The CDR3, as DNA: TGCAGCGCCGGGCCTCCGACCGATGAGCAGTTCTTC.

This sequence joins TRBV6-5 and TRBJ1-2; D remains unclear. Germline V gene lookup returns CDR1 MNHEY and CDR2 SVGAGI. The CDR3 totals 16 residues. The V gene lost 1 base and the J gene lost 3 bases, with 15 bases spanning the gap. CDR3 loop: CASSYFSGKAHYGYTF. The CDR3, as DNA: TGTGCCAGCAGTTACTTTTCGGGAAAGGCCCACTATGGCTACACCTTC.

This rearrangement joins TRBV18 to TRBJ2-2; D is undetermined. The CDR3 is 15 amino acids. V lost 1 base, J lost 3 bases, and 9 bases lay in between. Per the germline V gene, CDR1 is KGHSH and CDR2 is LQKENI. The CDR3, as DNA: TGTGCCAGCTCACCACGGTCGGGCGACACCGGGGAGCTGTTTTTT. This codes for CASSPRSGDTGELFF.

J is TRBJ2-3 and V is TRBV10-3; 7 positions agree with TRBD1. This CDR3 spans 15 amino acids. Trimming took 5 bases from V and 6 from J; bases not matched to a gene: 11. Germline CDR1 is ENHRY and CDR2 is SYGVKD. This CDR3 reads CAISLRQGRVDTQYF. CDR3 bases: TGTGCCATCAGTCTTCGACAGGGAAGGGTCGATACGCAGTATTTT.

The rearrangement joins TRBV6-5 to TRBJ1-4; the D is unclear. This CDR3 comprises 13 residues. V shed 6 bases and J shed 8 bases, with 13 bases lying between them. The V gene's germline CDR1 is MNHEY and CDR2 SVGAGI. CDR3 loop: CASSFPNSEKLFF. Written as DNA, the CDR3 is TGTGCCAGCAGCTTTCCCAACTCAGAAAAACTGTTTTTT.

The rearrangement uses TRBV5-1 and TRBJ2-7, with a weak D call TRBD2 (5 bases). V was cut by 3 bases and J by 6 bases, with 19 bases left in between. This CDR3 is 15 amino acids long. In germline, CDR1 is SGHRS, CDR2 YFSETQ. CDR3 in amino acids: CASSSSAGSWGEQYF. CDR3 in DNA: TGCGCCAGCAGCTCCTCGGCGGGCTCTTGGGGCGAGCAGTACTTC.

The rearrangement uses TRBV11-1 and TRBJ2-7; TRBD1 agrees at 8 bases. This CDR3 spans 13 amino acids. CDR1 SGHAT and CDR2 FQDESV come from the germline V gene (reference sequence). V shed 8 bases and J 5 bases; nucleotides not matched to a gene: 8. CDR3: CASASWTGNEQYF. The DNA of the CDR3 is TGTGCCAGCGCCTCATGGACAGGGAACGAGCAGTACTTC.

The chain uses TRBV9 and TRBJ2-2; no reliable D call. V gave up 4 bases and J gave up 4 bases, with 14 bases separating them. The CDR3 has 15 residues. Germline V gene data show CDR1 as SGDLS and CDR2 as YYNGEE. The CDR3 protein is CASSPTWASTGELFF. CDR3 coding DNA: TGTGCCAGCAGCCCCACTTGGGCCAGCACCGGGGAGCTGTTTTTT.

The chain has TRBV2 and TRBJ2-3; 7 bases are shared with TRBD2. CDR1 and CDR2 from the germline V gene are SNHLY and FYNNEI. Germline trimming cut 5 bases from V and 0 bases from J; bases unmatched to any gene: 5. This CDR3 spans 15 amino acids. The DNA of the CDR3 is TGTGCCAGCAGTACCCTAGCGGCTAGCACAGATACGCAGTATTTT. Its protein product is CASSTLAASTDTQYF.

V is TRBV2 and J is TRBJ2-3, with D unclear. The germline CDR1 and CDR2 sequences are SNHLY and FYNNEI. This CDR3 region has 14 residues. V was cut by 8 bases and J by 6 bases, with 18 bases left in between. CDR3 in amino acids: CASSPAGATDTQYF. DNA of the CDR3: TGTGCCAGCTCACCGGCTGGCGCGACGGATACGCAGTATTTT.

The chain joins TRBV28 to TRBJ1-3, with 8 positions matching TRBD1. Trimming took 6 bases from V and 0 from J; bases not matched to a gene: 4. Germline CDR1 reads MDHEN; CDR2 reads SYDVKM. The CDR3 is 15 residues long. Written as DNA, the CDR3 is TGTGCCAGCAGGGCCACAGGGGGCTCTGGAAACACCATATATTTT. Translation gives CASRATGGSGNTIYF.

V is TRBV5-1 and J is TRBJ1-1, with a weak D call TRBD1 (6 bases). Germline CDR1 reads SGHRS; CDR2 reads YFSETQ. This CDR3 has 16 residues. V was trimmed by 2 bases and J by 1 base, leaving 15 bases between them. The CDR3 region is CASSLRPGQRNTEAFF. The CDR3 DNA reads TGCGCCAGCAGCTTACGGCCTGGACAGAGGAACACTGAAGCTTTCTTT.

The chain joins TRBV21-1 to TRBJ1-1; the table assigns TRBD1, which was not confirmed against the DNA. TRBV21-1 is a listed pseudogene. CDR3 length equals 18 residues. The CDR3 region is CASSKDSRDRLMNTEAFF. The CDR3, as DNA: TGTGCCAGCAGCAAAGACTCTCGGGACAGACTCATGAACACTGAAGCTTTCTTT.

The chain combines TRBV27 with TRBJ1-1; 7 bases are shared with TRBD1. This CDR3 region has 18 residues. Per germline, CDR1 MNHEY and CDR2 SMNVEV (reference sequence). J gave up 1 base and V 6 bases, and 17 bases lay outside the gene matches. The CDR3 nucleotides are TGTGCCAGCAGCCCTGGGCCAGGTTCGGACAGGAGGAACACTGAAGCTTTCTTT. It encodes CASSPGPGSDRRNTEAFF.

In its sample, this clone was seen a few times. The V gene is TRBV10-2, the J gene TRBJ2-2; 10 bases align to TRBD2. The CDR3 spans 14 residues. Trimming removed 7 bases from V and 3 bases from J; junction bases left unmatched: 2. Germline V lookup: CDR1 WSHSY, CDR2 SAAADI. CDR3 DNA: TGCGCCAGCATGGGACTAGCGTACACCGGGGAGCTGTTTTTT. Protein product: CASMGLAYTGELFF.

The chain couples TRBV2 to TRBJ2-4; D gene ambiguous. This CDR3 comprises 14 residues. V was pared by 4 bases and J by 0 bases, with 7 bases between. Germline lookup yields CDR1 SNHLY and CDR2 FYNNEI. The DNA for the CDR3 is TGTGCCAGCAGTGCCAGGCTAGCCAAAAACATTCAGTACTTC. It is translated as CASSARLAKNIQYF. The full variable domain, completed using reference TRBV2 and TRBJ2-4, is EPEVTQTPSHQVTQMGQEVILRCVPISNHLYFYWYRQILGQKVEFLVSFYNNEISEKSEIFDDQFSVERPDGSNFTLKIRSTKLEDSAMYFCASSARLAKNIQYFGAGTRLSVL.

The chain employs TRBV4-1 and TRBJ2-5; TRBD1 agrees at 8 bases. V gave up 4 bases and J gave up 0 bases; unmatched junction bases: 13. Germline loops: CDR1 MGHRA, CDR2 YSYEKL. The CDR3 has 18 amino acids. The CDR3 spells CASSPRQGRGTNQETQYF. CDR3 in DNA: TGCGCCAGCAGCCCTAGACAGGGGCGGGGCACCAACCAAGAGACCCAGTACTTC.

This chain connects TRBV27 to TRBJ2-1; TRBD1 agrees at 9 bases. Germline CDR1 MNHEY, CDR2 SMNVEV (reference sequence). There are 13 residues in the CDR3. Trimming removed 6 bases from V and 9 bases from J; junction bases left unmatched: 6. The CDR3 DNA reads as TGTGCCAGCAGCCTACAGGGGGCGAGTGAGCAGTTCTTC. Translated: CASSLQGASEQFF.

The chain links TRBV7-3 to TRBJ1-1; no clear D. The CDR3 contains 13 residues. V dropped 1 base and J dropped 3 bases, with 6 bases sitting between them. Germline V gene data show CDR1 as SGHTA and CDR2 as FQGTGA. The CDR3 nucleotides are TGTGCCAGCAGCTTAATGACGGACACTGAAGCTTTCTTT. As protein: CASSLMTDTEAFF.

The rearrangement joins TRBV6-1 to TRBJ2-3, with D hard to call. CDR3 length: 17 amino acids. The germline V gene has CDR1 MNHNS and CDR2 SASEGT. Trimming pared 2 bases from V and 5 bases from J, leaving 20 bases between. CDR3 DNA sequence: TGTGCCAGCAGTGAAAGGTTTGTGGGCCATGGAAAAGATACGCAGTATTTT. It encodes CASSERFVGHGKDTQYF.

The rearrangement links TRBV19 to TRBJ2-6; D unclear. The CDR3 contains 14 residues. The V and J ends lost 3 bases and 2 bases respectively, with 5 bases between them. CDR1 and CDR2 from the germline V gene are LNHDA and SQIVND (reference sequence). The CDR3 coding sequence is TGTGCCAGTAGTATGGGGACTGGGGCCAACGTCCTGACTTTC. Translating it yields CASSMGTGANVLTF.